This T cell receptor (beta chain) comes out of a study of blood T cell repertoires in COVID-19. Study-wide context: The samples span acute and convalescent COVID-19 from the United States, Italy and Spain. Nucleic acid was either cDNA or gDNA, and it came from T cells, B-cell-depleted T cells, or PBMCs.

Looked up from germline, CDR1 is SNHLY and CDR2 is FYNNEI. Trimming cost V 4 bases and J 1 base; bases outside gene matches: 13. The CDR3 spans 18 residues. Assay: immunoSEQ multiplex PCR; the TCRdb copy retains only in-frame clones and omits some. The sample records approximately 190,000 clones, under 90% being singletons. The chain has TRBV2 and TRBJ1-5; TRBD1 agrees at 7 bases. This receptor was obtained from a man between 60 and 70 years old with acute or convalescent COVID-19. The specimen sequenced was peripheral blood. CDR3 nucleotide sequence: TGTGCCAGCAGTGTTAAGCCGGGACAGACCTTAAGCAATCAGCCCCAGCATTTT. This sequence encodes CASSVKPGQTLSNQPQHF.